Following are 29 T cell receptor beta chains from one sample sequenced in a study of identical twins. TCRdb redid the calling of the 5' RACE reads with MiXCR, one entry per CDR3 protein. The table has 1,800,000 or so distinct CDR3 sequences, about 31% seen once. The sequencing sample was made of cord blood. The receptors shown here come from a newborn girl in good health.

Ten or more counts support this clonotype. The chain employs TRBV20-1 and TRBJ2-1; D remains ambiguous. Trimming stripped 6 bases from V and 0 bases from J, with 12 bases between. This CDR3 spans 14 amino acids. The germline V gene encodes CDR1 DFQATT and CDR2 SNEGSKA (reference sequence). CDR3 sequence: CSAARLGSYNEQFF. Here the CDR3 DNA reads TGCAGTGCCGCCCGGCTCGGCTCCTACAATGAGCAGTTCTTC.

This clonotype appeared a few times. The chain joins TRBV12-3 or TRBV12-4 to TRBJ2-6; D call uncertain. The ends were cut back, 4 bases at V and 0 bases at J, with 10 bases in the middle. There are 16 residues in the CDR3. The CDR3 is CASSWAIYSGANVLTF. In nucleotides, the CDR3 is TGTGCCAGCAGTTGGGCCATCTACTCTGGGGCCAACGTCCTGACTTTC.

This clonotype has a handful of counts. V is TRBV12-3 or TRBV12-4 and J is TRBJ2-3; 11 bases agree with TRBD2. This CDR3 has 17 residues. With V trimmed by 5 bases and J by 5 bases, 12 bases remained unmatched. The DNA of the CDR3 is TGTGCCAGCAGTAAGACCCTAGCGGGGGGCTGGGGAGATACGCAGTATTTT. It encodes CASSKTLAGGWGDTQYF.

This clonotype showed up just a few times. The chain uses TRBV20-1 and TRBJ1-4; 7 nucleotides align to TRBD1. This CDR3 contains 13 residues. Germline loops: CDR1 DFQATT, CDR2 SNEGSKA (reference sequence). V lost 5 bases to trimming and J lost 4 bases; unmatched junction nucleotides: 4. CDR3 sequence reads: CSAPGQFNEKLFF. The CDR3, as DNA: TGCAGTGCTCCGGGACAGTTTAATGAAAAACTGTTTTTT.

The chain links TRBV5-1 to TRBJ2-1, with 14 bases matching TRBD2. Near its end, the DNA agrees better with TRBJ2-7, so the J call may be wrong. CDR1 is SGHRS and CDR2 is YFSETQ in the germline V gene. This CDR3 has 17 amino acids. Here the CDR3 reads CASSFGLAGGSYNEQYF. CDR3 sequence (DNA): TGCGCCAGCAGCTTTGGACTAGCGGGAGGCTCCTACAATGAGCAGTACTTC.

This clonotype was counted many times. J is TRBJ2-4 and V is TRBV7-2, with D perhaps TRBD2 (5 bases). From germline, CDR1 is SGHTA and CDR2 FQGNSA. The CDR3 runs to 18 residues. Deletions cut 0 bases from V and 0 bases from J, with 15 bases between. CDR3 in amino acids: CASSLALLSGLAKNIQYF. In DNA form, the CDR3 reads TGTGCCAGCAGCTTAGCCCTACTCAGCGGCCTAGCCAAAAACATTCAGTACTTC.

The chain uses TRBV12-3 or TRBV12-4 and TRBJ2-7; D is unresolved. The end of the DNA is better explained by TRBJ2-4, so the J call may be wrong. This CDR3 is built from 15 residues. CDR3 bases: TGTGCCAGCAGCCCAAAGGGCCGGACCAAAAACATTCAGTACTTC. This codes for CASSPKGRTKNIQYF.

The rearrangement joins TRBV4-1 to TRBJ2-7; no firm D call. Germline CDR1 MGHRA, CDR2 YSYEKL. This CDR3 contains 14 residues. Deletions cut 0 bases from V and 4 bases from J, with 10 bases between. CDR3 sequence reads: CASSQDLFLYEQYF. The CDR3 bases are TGCGCCAGCAGCCAAGATCTGTTTTTGTACGAGCAGTACTTC.

This clonotype was seen a few times. The genes are TRBV10-3 and TRBJ2-5, with 7 bases lining up with TRBD2. The end of the DNA aligns better with TRBJ2-7, so the J call may be wrong. Germline lookup yields CDR1 ENHRY and CDR2 SYGVKD. This CDR3 has 13 amino acids. Here the CDR3 DNA reads TGTGCCATCAGTGACGCGGGAGTCCACGAGCAGTACTTC. Its translation: CAISDAGVHEQYF.

V usage is TRBV27 and J usage is TRBJ2-1; 7 bases fit TRBD2. The length of the CDR3 is 16 residues. The V and J ends lost 3 bases and 2 bases, in that order; junction bases with no gene match: 7. Germline lookup yields CDR1 MNHEY and CDR2 SMNVEV (reference sequence). CDR3 nucleotides: TGTGCCAGCAGTTTGTGGGGGGGAGGGACCTACAATGAGCAGTTCTTC. Translation gives CASSLWGGGTYNEQFF.

This clonotype was recorded a few times. This chain joins TRBV30 and TRBJ1-2, with D unresolved. There are 11 residues in the CDR3. From germline, CDR1 is GTSNPN and CDR2 SVGIG (reference sequence). V lost 3 bases and J lost 5, with 7 bases in between. The CDR3 loop is CAWRAKYGYTF. The CDR3 DNA reads as TGTGCCTGGAGGGCCAAATATGGCTACACCTTC.

This clonotype was observed once. The rearrangement links TRBV20-1 to TRBJ2-4; the D gene could be TRBD1 or TRBD2 (6 bases each). The J call may be mistaken, given a closer DNA end match to TRBJ2-5. The CDR3 covers 13 residues. CDR1 and CDR2 (germline): DFQATT, SNEGSKA (reference sequence). The CDR3 protein is CSASRGLSETQYF. The CDR3 bases are TGCAGTGCTTCCCGGGGGCTGAGTGAGACCCAGTACTTC.

This clonotype has just a few counts. V is TRBV10-2 and J is TRBJ1-1; 7 nucleotides agree with TRBD1. This CDR3 contains 16 residues. V shed 0 bases and J 1 base; nucleotides not matched to a gene: 5. Per the germline V gene, CDR1 is WSHSY and CDR2 is SAAADI. Here the CDR3 reads CASSESRGTANTEAFF. For the CDR3, the DNA is TGCGCCAGCAGTGAGTCGAGGGGGACAGCGAACACTGAAGCTTTCTTT.

This clonotype has just a few counts. The V and J genes are TRBV20-1 and TRBJ1-4; D gene uncertain. The CDR3 sequence is 13 residues long. The ends were cut back, 3 bases at V and 10 bases at J, with 15 bases in the middle. Germline V CDR1 and CDR2: DFQATT, SNEGSKA (reference sequence). The CDR3: CSASGLSPGKLFF. As DNA, the CDR3 is TGCAGTGCTAGTGGGCTTTCGCCGGGAAAACTGTTTTTT.

This clonotype has more than one count but fewer than ten. The gene calls are TRBV12-3 or TRBV12-4 and TRBJ2-7, with a tentative D call TRBD2 (6 bases). The CDR3 has 14 residues. Trimming took off 5 bases at V and 0 bases at J, with 11 bases between the two ends. CDR3 coding DNA: TGTGCCAGCAGTGACCGGGACTTCTCCTACGAGCAGTACTTC. This codes for CASSDRDFSYEQYF.

V and J are TRBV20-1 and TRBJ2-1; D not resolved. The CDR3 is 13 amino acids. V lost 5 bases, J lost 3 bases, and 11 bases lay in between. The germline gives CDR1 DFQATT, CDR2 SNEGSKA (reference sequence). The CDR3: CSAGKAGYNEQFF. The CDR3 bases are TGCAGTGCTGGTAAGGCCGGCTACAATGAGCAGTTCTTC.

Of note for this clonotype: The CDR3 does not end in the conserved phenylalanine or tryptophan, so this is likely a read error. DNA for the CDR3: TGCAGTGCTAGCTTCCAGCGGGGAACCTACGAGCAGTACTTA. Its protein is CSASFQRGTYEQYL. The chain is built from TRBV20-1 and TRBJ2-7; 7 nucleotides align to TRBD2. The CDR3 is 14 amino acids. Per the germline V gene, CDR1 is DFQATT and CDR2 is SNEGSKA (reference sequence). The V and J ends lost 3 bases and 2 bases, in that order; junction bases with no gene match: 7.

This clonotype was seen ten or more times. This sequence joins TRBV28 and TRBJ2-7; perhaps TRBD2 as D (6 bases). The CDR3 is made up of 15 amino acids. The V and J ends lost 3 bases and 2 bases respectively, with 14 bases between them. Germline V gene lookup returns CDR1 MDHEN and CDR2 SYDVKM. CDR3 sequence reads: CASSLRRGLTYEQYF. In DNA form, the CDR3 reads TGTGCCAGCAGTTTGCGGAGGGGCCTAACCTACGAGCAGTACTTC.

CDR3 DNA sequence: TGTGCCAGCAGCAAAGGGACAGGGGATTTCACAGATACGCAGTATTTT. Protein product: CASSKGTGDFTDTQYF. V gene TRBV21-1 combines with J gene TRBJ2-3; TRBD1 is the table's D call and was not checked against the DNA. TRBV21-1 corresponds to a pseudogene. The CDR3 totals 16 residues.

The rearrangement links TRBV11-2 to TRBJ2-3, with 11 nucleotides matching TRBD2. CDR1 and CDR2 (germline): SGHAT, FQNNGV. The CDR3 is 17 residues long. Losses at the gene ends were 3 bases for V and 4 bases for J; bases not matched to a gene: 9. The CDR3, as DNA: TGTGCCAGCAGCTTGTCTAGCGGGGGGCCGCTGGCAGATACGCAGTATTTT. Translated: CASSLSSGGPLADTQYF.

Details on this clonotype: A read error is possible here, since a much larger clone lies one base away. The rearrangement joins TRBV2 to TRBJ2-3; TRBD2 agrees at 11 bases. CDR1 is SNHLY and CDR2 is FYNNEI in the germline V gene. V was clipped by 8 bases and J by 5 bases; unmatched bases: 9. The CDR3 covers 15 residues. The CDR3 loop is CASGALAGGVDTQYF. CDR3 coding DNA: TGTGCCAGCGGTGCTCTAGCGGGAGGTGTAGATACGCAGTATTTT.

Here the CDR3 reads CASSPLPSLSSEKLFF. For the CDR3, the DNA is TGTGCCAGCTCACCACTTCCCAGCCTCTCTAGTGAAAAACTGTTTTTT. The chain links TRBV18 to TRBJ1-4; D ambiguous. This CDR3 is built from 16 residues. The germline V gene has CDR1 KGHSH and CDR2 LQKENI. V lost 1 base, J lost 7 bases, and 16 bases lay in between.

This clonotype came up a few times. The chain employs TRBV20-1 and TRBJ2-7; 7 positions match TRBD2. V lost 2 bases to trimming and J lost 7 bases; unmatched junction nucleotides: 11. The CDR3 has 14 amino acids. Germline CDR1 is DFQATT and CDR2 is SNEGSKA (reference sequence). This CDR3 is CSARPGTTHNEQYF. The CDR3 DNA sequence: TGCAGTGCTAGACCCGGGACTACACACAATGAGCAGTACTTC.

The chain employs TRBV27 and TRBJ2-5, with D possibly being TRBD2 (5 bases). V dropped 1 base and J dropped 0 bases, with 12 bases sitting between them. CDR1 is MNHEY and CDR2 is SMNVEV in the germline V gene (reference sequence). CDR3 length: 16 residues. CDR3 nucleotides: TGTGCCAGCAGTTTATTTGCGGGTGCGGACCAAGAGACCCAGTACTTC. Translated, it gives CASSLFAGADQETQYF.

This clonotype has only a few counts. The chain employs TRBV20-1 and TRBJ2-7, with D unclear. Germline-derived CDR1 and CDR2 are DFQATT and SNEGSKA (reference sequence). CDR3 length: 15 amino acids. Trimming took 3 bases from V and 0 from J, leaving 15 bases between them. This chain's CDR3 is CSASRSGPSSYEQYF. The CDR3 region has the DNA TGCAGTGCTAGTCGTTCCGGGCCGAGCTCCTACGAGCAGTACTTC.

This clonotype appeared many times. This chain connects TRBV29-1 to TRBJ2-7; 8 positions match TRBD1. The CDR3 is 14 residues long. With 2 bases clipped from V and 2 bases from J, the junction kept 5 bases outside the gene matches. From germline, CDR1 is SQVTM and CDR2 ANQGSEA. CDR3 amino acids: CSVEFRDRTYEQYF. The CDR3 DNA reads TGCAGCGTTGAATTCCGGGACAGGACCTACGAGCAGTACTTC.

V is TRBV12-3 or TRBV12-4 and J is TRBJ1-6; a weak D match, TRBD1 (6 bases). The CDR3 covers 15 residues. V was trimmed by 7 bases and J by 5 bases, leaving 15 bases between them. For the CDR3, the DNA is TGTGCCAGCACCTGGGGGGGGGCAGATAATTCACCCCTCCACTTT. Translating gives CASTWGGADNSPLHF.

This chain connects TRBV27 to TRBJ2-1, with D unresolved. V was clipped by 3 bases and J by 6 bases, with 9 bases between them. CDR1 and CDR2 (germline): MNHEY, SMNVEV (reference sequence). This CDR3 has 13 residues. CDR3 sequence (DNA): TGTGCCAGCAGTTTTCCCGGGCCCAATGAGCAGTTCTTC. It encodes CASSFPGPNEQFF.

The count of this clonotype is one. V usage is TRBV29-1 and J usage is TRBJ1-1; the D gene is possibly TRBD1 (5 bases). Germline lookup yields CDR1 SQVTM and CDR2 ANQGSEA. The CDR3 has 13 amino acids. V lost 4 bases and J 0 bases, leaving 9 bases between the germline ends. CDR3 nucleotide sequence: TGCAGCGTTGGACAGACCCTGAACACTGAAGCTTTCTTT. Translated: CSVGQTLNTEAFF.